This T cell receptor beta chain derives from a study of regulatory T cells in long-lasting Graves disease. Germline values: CDR1 MNHEY, CDR2 SVGAGI. The CDR3 is 16 residues long. V lost 4 bases to trimming and J lost 1 base, with 15 bases between them. Sample time point: persistent/refractory GD, antithyroid drugs over 5 years with positive TRAb. From RNA extracted from PBMCs, the TCR library was made. Construction of TCR beta libraries relied on iRepertoire HTBI primers and on Arm-PCR targeting CDR3 regions. MiXCR was run by TCRdb on the multiplex PCR reads, yielding one entry per CDR3 protein. The sample lists more than 300,000 distinct CDR3 sequences; approximately 23% were seen once.

The genes are TRBV6-5 and TRBJ2-3, with unresolved D. The receptor was isolated from a woman between 40 and 50 years old with Graves disease. The sequenced sample was peripheral blood mononuclear cells (PBMCs), obtained when the disease was refractory, from a patient treated with antithyroid drugs. CDR3 loop: CASSSPDTQGTDTQYF. CDR3 nucleotides: TGTGCCAGCAGTTCCCCTGACACGCAAGGCACAGATACGCAGTATTTT.